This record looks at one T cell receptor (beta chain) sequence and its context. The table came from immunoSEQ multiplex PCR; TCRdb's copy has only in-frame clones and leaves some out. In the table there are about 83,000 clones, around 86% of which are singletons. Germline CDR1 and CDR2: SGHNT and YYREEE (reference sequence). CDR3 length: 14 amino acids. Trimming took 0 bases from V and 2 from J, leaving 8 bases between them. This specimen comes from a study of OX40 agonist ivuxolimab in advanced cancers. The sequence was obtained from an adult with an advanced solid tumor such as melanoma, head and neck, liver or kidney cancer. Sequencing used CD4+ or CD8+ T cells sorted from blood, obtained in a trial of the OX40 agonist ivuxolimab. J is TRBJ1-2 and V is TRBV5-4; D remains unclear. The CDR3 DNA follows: TGTGCCAGCAGCTTGGGGCGGCAAAACTATGGCTACACCTTC. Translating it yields CASSLGRQNYGYTF.